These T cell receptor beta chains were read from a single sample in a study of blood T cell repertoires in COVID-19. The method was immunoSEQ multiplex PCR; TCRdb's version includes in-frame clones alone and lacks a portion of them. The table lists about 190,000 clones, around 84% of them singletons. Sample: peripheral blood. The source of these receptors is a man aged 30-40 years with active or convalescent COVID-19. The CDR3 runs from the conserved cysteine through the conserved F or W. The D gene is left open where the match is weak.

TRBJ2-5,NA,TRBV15,CATSRDQGPLGGTQYF,TGTGCCACCAGCAGAGATCAGGGACCCTTAGGGGGGACCCAGTACTTC
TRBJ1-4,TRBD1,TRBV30,CAKPGQGATNEKLFF,TGTGCGAAACCGGGACAGGGAGCGACTAATGAAAAACTGTTTTTT
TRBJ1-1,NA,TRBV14,CASSPLLGGNTEAFF,TGTGCCAGCAGCCCCCTCCTCGGGGGGAACACTGAAGCTTTCTTT
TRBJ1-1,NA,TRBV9,CASSVETARTEAFF,TGTGCCAGCAGCGTAGAGACAGCGAGGACTGAAGCTTTCTTT
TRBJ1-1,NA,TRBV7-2,CASSLAMQGTEAFF,TGTGCCAGCAGCTTAGCTATGCAGGGAACTGAAGCTTTCTTT
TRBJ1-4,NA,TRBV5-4,CASSLGANEKLFF,TGTGCCAGCAGCTTAGGAGCAAATGAAAAACTGTTTTTT
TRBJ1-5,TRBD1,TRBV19,CASSIGTGAQPQHF,TGTGCCAGTAGTATTGGCACAGGGGCCCAGCCCCAGCATTTT
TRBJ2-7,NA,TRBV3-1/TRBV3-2,CASSRRRTQGHSEQYF,TGTGCCAGCAGCCGCAGAAGGACTCAGGGACATAGCGAGCAGTACTTC
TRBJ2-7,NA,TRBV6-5,CASSYSTRRYEQYF,TGTGCCAGCAGTTACTCGACCAGGCGCTACGAGCAGTACTTC
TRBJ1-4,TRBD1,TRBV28,CASSSLPGQGQFF,TGTGCCAGCAGTTCCCTCCCTGGACAGGGACAGTTTTTT